The 10 T cell receptor beta chains below were found in one sample sequenced in a study of blood T cell repertoires in COVID-19. Produced via immunoSEQ multiplex PCR; TCRdb's table is partial and in-frame only. The sample consists of 100,000 to 150,000 clones, roughly 88% of them appearing once. Material: peripheral blood. The receptors originated from a human donor in a cohort sampled during active COVID-19.

This rearrangement joins TRBV5-1 to TRBJ2-3, with D perhaps TRBD2 (6 bases). V lost 7 bases to trimming and J lost 0 bases, with 9 bases between them. Germline values: CDR1 SGHRS, CDR2 YFSETQ. This CDR3 spans 13 amino acids. CDR3 sequence reads: CASRETSTDTQYF. In DNA form, the CDR3 reads TGCGCCAGCCGGGAGACCAGCACAGATACGCAGTATTTT.

The chain is built from TRBV30 and TRBJ2-7; 7 positions agree with TRBD2. This CDR3 region has 14 residues. V gave up 4 bases and J gave up 6 bases; unmatched junction bases: 12. Germline CDR1 reads GTSNPN; CDR2 reads SVGIG (reference sequence). DNA of the CDR3: TGTGCCTGGACCACTGGCAGCGGGATGGGCGAGCAGTACTTC. It translates to CAWTTGSGMGEQYF.

The chain carries TRBV19 and TRBJ2-3; 8 bases are shared with TRBD2. The CDR3 consists of 15 residues. From germline, CDR1 is LNHDA and CDR2 SQIVND (reference sequence). V shed 0 bases and J 6 bases; nucleotides not matched to a gene: 5. CDR3 DNA: TGTGCCAGTAGTATAGAGGGGACTAGGGCGGATACGCAGTATTTT. It codes for CASSIEGTRADTQYF. The entire variable domain, with the rest obtained from reference TRBV19 and TRBJ2-3, is as follows: DGGITQSPKYLFRKEGQNVTLSCEQNLNHDAMYWYRQDPGQGLRLIYYSQIVNDFQKGDIAEGYSVSREKKESFPLTVTSAQKNPTAFYLCASSIEGTRADTQYFGPGTRLTVL.

The chain links TRBV18 to TRBJ2-2; 9 nucleotides line up with TRBD1. CDR1 is KGHSH and CDR2 is LQKENI in the germline V gene. The CDR3 runs to 15 residues. With V trimmed by 4 bases and J by 7 bases, 7 bases remained unmatched. The CDR3 DNA follows: TGTGCCAGCTCACAGGGGACAGGGCAAAGCGGGGAGCTGTTTTTT. Translating gives CASSQGTGQSGELFF.

The chain is built from TRBV7-2 and TRBJ2-2; possible D gene TRBD1, 6 bases. Germline CDR1 reads SGHTA; CDR2 reads FQGNSA. The length of the CDR3 is 15 residues. The V gene lost 5 bases and the J gene lost 4 bases, with 14 bases spanning the gap. CDR3 nucleotide sequence: TGTGCCAGCAGCGCTCAGGGGCCGATCACCGGGGAGCTGTTTTTT. Its translation: CASSAQGPITGELFF.

The V call is TRBV7-5, the J call TRBJ1-4; the table gives TRBD1 as D, unverified against the DNA. TRBV7-5 is noted as a pseudogene. This CDR3 comprises 19 residues. The CDR3 bases are TGTGCCAGAAGCGTCCGGGACAGGGGGTCATTTTCAACTAATGAAAAACTGTTTTTT. As protein: CARSVRDRGSFSTNEKLFF.

As DNA, the CDR3 is TGTGCCAGCAACCCGGGGGGAAATGAAAAACTGTTTTTT. It codes for CASNPGGNEKLFF. The chain couples TRBV9 to TRBJ1-4, with D tentatively TRBD1 (5 bases). This CDR3 has 13 amino acids. Trimming shortened V by 6 bases and J by 5 bases, and 11 bases separated the two germline ends. CDR1 and CDR2 from the germline V gene are SGDLS and YYNGEE.

V gene TRBV2 combines with J gene TRBJ1-6; tentatively, D is TRBD1 (6 bases). Trimming took off 2 bases at V and 3 bases at J, with 8 bases between the two ends. The CDR3 length is 15 residues. Germline CDR1 and CDR2: SNHLY and FYNNEI. CDR3 residues: CASSERGFYNSPLHF. CDR3 coding DNA: TGTGCCAGCAGTGAAAGGGGGTTCTATAATTCACCCCTCCACTTT.

The chain recombines TRBV18 with TRBJ1-1; a weak D match, TRBD1 (5 bases). The CDR3 has 13 amino acids. Germline loops: CDR1 KGHSH, CDR2 LQKENI. Deletions cut 3 bases from V and 7 bases from J, with 12 bases between. The CDR3 DNA follows: TGTGCCAGCTCACCCCGCCAGGGCGTTGAAGCTTTCTTT. Translation: CASSPRQGVEAFF.

This clone was seen a single time. The V call is TRBV4-3, the J call TRBJ1-2, with 10 bases that match TRBD1. CDR3 length: 14 amino acids. The germline V gene has CDR1 LGHNA and CDR2 YSLEER. V trimming: 4 bases; J trimming: 7 bases; junction bases outside the gene matches: 6. The CDR3 sequence: CASSPDRGRGGYTF. The CDR3 region has the DNA TGCGCCAGCAGCCCCGACAGGGGGCGGGGTGGCTACACCTTC.